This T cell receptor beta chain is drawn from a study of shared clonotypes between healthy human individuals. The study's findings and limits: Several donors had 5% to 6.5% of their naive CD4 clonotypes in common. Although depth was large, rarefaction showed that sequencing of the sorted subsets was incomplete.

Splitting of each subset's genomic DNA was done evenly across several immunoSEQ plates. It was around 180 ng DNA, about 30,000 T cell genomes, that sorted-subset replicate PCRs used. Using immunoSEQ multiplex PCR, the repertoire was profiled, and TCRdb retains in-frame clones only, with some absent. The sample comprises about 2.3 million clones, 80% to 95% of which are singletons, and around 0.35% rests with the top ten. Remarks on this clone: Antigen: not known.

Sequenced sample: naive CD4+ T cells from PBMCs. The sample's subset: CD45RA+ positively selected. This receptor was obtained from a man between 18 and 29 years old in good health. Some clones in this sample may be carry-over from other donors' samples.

This CDR3 reads CATQTVANYGYTF. The CDR3 DNA is TGTGCCACGCAGACCGTAGCTAACTATGGCTACACCTTC. The J gene is TRBJ1-2, the V gene TRBV2, with D uncertain. This CDR3 contains 13 residues. Between the trimmed V and J ends, which lost 10 bases and 0 bases, there was a span of 12 bases. CDR1 and CDR2 (germline): SNHLY, FYNNEI.